This TCR beta chain was sequenced for a study of cytomegalovirus exposure and HLA in healthy donors. In the PCR, 60 Vbeta and 13 Jbeta primers were used. Original methodology: A later analysis tallied 75 million to 80 million unique TCR beta chains, approximately 10 million of them shared. The repertoire was sequenced with immunoSEQ multiplex PCR; TCRdb's copy has only in-frame clones and lacks some. That table furnishes V, J and clone size, whereas the DNA furnished D and trimming. Of 100,000 to 150,000 clones detected, more than 65% appear once; the ten largest clones hold 2% to 3%. The CDR3 spans 18 residues. The V end lost 1 base, the J end lost 0 bases, and 18 bases lay between the germline ends. Germline assignment: CDR1 GTSNPN and CDR2 SVGIG (reference sequence). Study-level points and caveats: V segments that were indistinguishable, TRBV6-2 and TRBV6-3 among them, were omitted from analysis. Rarity held for most TCR sequences, but there were some public TCRs that occurred in many donors.

Details on this clone: As yet, its antigen is unknown.

Material for sequencing was PBMCs. The receptor comes from a man aged 50-59 years in good health and CMV-seronegative. The chain combines TRBV30 with TRBJ1-4; D remains unclear. The chain's CDR3 is CAWSDGLRRVATNEKLFF. For the CDR3, the DNA is TGTGCCTGGAGTGACGGCTTGCGGAGGGTAGCAACTAATGAAAAACTGTTTTTT.